The clone carrying this TCR beta chain was picked up a small number of times. The sample belongs to a study of shared clonotypes between healthy human individuals. CD4+ cells yielded CD45RA+ naive and CD45RA-negative memory subsets. The table came from immunoSEQ multiplex PCR; TCRdb's copy has only in-frame clones and leaves some out. Among about 530,000 clones listed, about 96% were seen once. V gave up 6 bases and J gave up 2 bases, with 10 bases separating them. CDR1 and CDR2 (germline): SNHLY, FYNNEI. CDR3 length: 13 amino acids. The chain uses TRBV2 and TRBJ1-2, with D maybe TRBD1 (6 bases). Sequencing input: naive CD4+ T cells sorted from blood. Described subset: CD45RA+ positively selected. The sequence came from a woman younger than 45 in good health. As DNA, the CDR3 is TGTGCCAGCAGCCCGCAGGGGAACTATGGCTACACCTTC. It codes for CASSPQGNYGYTF.